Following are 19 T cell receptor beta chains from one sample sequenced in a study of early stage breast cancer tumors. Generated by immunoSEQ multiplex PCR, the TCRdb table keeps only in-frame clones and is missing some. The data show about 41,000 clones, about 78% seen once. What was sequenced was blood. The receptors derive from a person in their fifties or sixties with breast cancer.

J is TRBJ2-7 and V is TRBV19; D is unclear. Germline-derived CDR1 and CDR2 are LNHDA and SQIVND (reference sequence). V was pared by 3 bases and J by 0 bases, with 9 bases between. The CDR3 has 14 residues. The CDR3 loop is CASSIRIASYEQYF. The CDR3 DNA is TGTGCCAGTAGTATCAGAATAGCCTCCTACGAGCAGTACTTC.

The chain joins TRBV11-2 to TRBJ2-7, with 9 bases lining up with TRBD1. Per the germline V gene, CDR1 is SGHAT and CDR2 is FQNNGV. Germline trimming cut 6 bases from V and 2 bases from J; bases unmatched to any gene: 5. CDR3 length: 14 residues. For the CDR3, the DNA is TGTGCCAGCAGTTGGGACAGGGCGGCCTACGAGCAGTACTTC. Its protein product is CASSWDRAAYEQYF.

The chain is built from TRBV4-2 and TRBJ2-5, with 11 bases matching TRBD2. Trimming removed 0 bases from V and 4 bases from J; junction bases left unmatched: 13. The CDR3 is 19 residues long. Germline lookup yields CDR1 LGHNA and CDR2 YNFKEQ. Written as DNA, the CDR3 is TGTGCCAGCAGCCAAGATGTAGTAGCGGGAGGGCAAGAAGGAGAGACCCAGTACTTC. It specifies CASSQDVVAGGQEGETQYF.

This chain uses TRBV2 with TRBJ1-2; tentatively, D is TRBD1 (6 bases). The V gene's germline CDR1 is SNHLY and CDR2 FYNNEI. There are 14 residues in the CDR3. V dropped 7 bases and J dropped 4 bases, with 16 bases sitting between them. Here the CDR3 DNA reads TGTGCCAGCAAGGGGGACACTTGGGGCTATGGCTACACCTTC. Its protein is CASKGDTWGYGYTF.

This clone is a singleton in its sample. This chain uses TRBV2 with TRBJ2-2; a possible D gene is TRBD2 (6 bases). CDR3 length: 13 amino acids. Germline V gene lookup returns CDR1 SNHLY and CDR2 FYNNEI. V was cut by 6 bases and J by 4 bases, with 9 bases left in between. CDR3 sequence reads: CASREGPTGELFF. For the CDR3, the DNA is TGTGCCAGCAGGGAGGGGCCCACCGGGGAGCTGTTTTTT.

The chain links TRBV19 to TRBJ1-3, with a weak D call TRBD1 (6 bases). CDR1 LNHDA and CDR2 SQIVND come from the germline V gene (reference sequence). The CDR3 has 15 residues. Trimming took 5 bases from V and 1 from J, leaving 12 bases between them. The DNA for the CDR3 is TGTGCCAGTAGTGTGCAGGGGCGATCTGGAAACACCATATATTTT. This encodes CASSVQGRSGNTIYF. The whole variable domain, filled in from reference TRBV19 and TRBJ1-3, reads DGGITQSPKYLFRKEGQNVTLSCEQNLNHDAMYWYRQDPGQGLRLIYYSQIVNDFQKGDIAEGYSVSREKKESFPLTVTSAQKNPTAFYLCASSVQGRSGNTIYFGEGSWLTVV.

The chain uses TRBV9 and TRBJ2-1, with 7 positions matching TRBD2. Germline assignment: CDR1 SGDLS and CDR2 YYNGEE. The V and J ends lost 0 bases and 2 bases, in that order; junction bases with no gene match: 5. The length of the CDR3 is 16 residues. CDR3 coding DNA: TGTGCCAGCAGCGTAGACCAGCGGGGTACCTACAATGAGCAGTTCTTC. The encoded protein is CASSVDQRGTYNEQFF.

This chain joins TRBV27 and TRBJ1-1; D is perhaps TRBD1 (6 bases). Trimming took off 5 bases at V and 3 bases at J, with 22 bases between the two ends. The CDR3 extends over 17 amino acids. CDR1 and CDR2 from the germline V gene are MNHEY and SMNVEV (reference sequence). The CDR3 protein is CASSPLGGGGGHTEAFF. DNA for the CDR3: TGTGCCAGCAGTCCCCTGGGGGGAGGGGGGGGGCACACTGAAGCTTTCTTT.

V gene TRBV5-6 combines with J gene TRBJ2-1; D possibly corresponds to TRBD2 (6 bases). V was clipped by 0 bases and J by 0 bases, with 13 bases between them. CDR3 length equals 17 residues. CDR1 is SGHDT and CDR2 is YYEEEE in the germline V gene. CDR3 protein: CASSLVRGRSSYNEQFF. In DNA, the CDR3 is TGTGCCAGCAGCTTGGTTCGGGGGAGGAGCTCCTACAATGAGCAGTTCTTC.

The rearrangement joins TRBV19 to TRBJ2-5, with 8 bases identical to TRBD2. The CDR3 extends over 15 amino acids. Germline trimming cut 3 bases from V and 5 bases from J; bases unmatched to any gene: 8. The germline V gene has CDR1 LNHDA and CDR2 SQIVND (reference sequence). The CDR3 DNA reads TGTGCCAGTAGTATCTCTGGCGGGAGGAGCGAGACCCAGTACTTC. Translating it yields CASSISGGRSETQYF.

CDR3 coding DNA: TGCAGCGTAAAACAGGGATGGGAGACCCAGTACTTC. Protein product: CSVKQGWETQYF. The chain joins TRBV29-1 to TRBJ2-5, with D possibly being TRBD1 (6 bases). The CDR3 has 12 residues. Germline assignment: CDR1 SQVTM and CDR2 ANQGSEA. The V and J ends lost 6 bases and 5 bases respectively, with 13 bases between them.

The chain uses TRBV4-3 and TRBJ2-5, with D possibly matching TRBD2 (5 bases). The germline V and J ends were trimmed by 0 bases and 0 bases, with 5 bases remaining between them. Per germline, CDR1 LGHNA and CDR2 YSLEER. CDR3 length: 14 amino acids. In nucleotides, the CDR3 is TGCGCCAGCAGCCAAGAGAGGGACCAAGAGACCCAGTACTTC. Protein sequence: CASSQERDQETQYF.

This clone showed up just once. CDR3 sequence (DNA): TGTGCCAGCAGTTTAGGACAGTTCAATCAGCCCCAGCATTTT. Residues: CASSLGQFNQPQHF. The chain joins TRBV27 to TRBJ1-5; D may be TRBD1 (6 bases). There are 14 residues in the CDR3. The germline V gene encodes CDR1 MNHEY and CDR2 SMNVEV (reference sequence). Trimming pared 2 bases from V and 3 bases from J, leaving 8 bases between.

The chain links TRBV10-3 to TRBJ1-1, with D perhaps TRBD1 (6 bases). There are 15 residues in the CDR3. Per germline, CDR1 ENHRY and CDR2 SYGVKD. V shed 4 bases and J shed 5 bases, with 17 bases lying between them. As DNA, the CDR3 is TGTGCCATCAGTGGGGGCTCGCACAGGGAGACTGAAGCTTTCTTT. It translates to CAISGGSHRETEAFF.

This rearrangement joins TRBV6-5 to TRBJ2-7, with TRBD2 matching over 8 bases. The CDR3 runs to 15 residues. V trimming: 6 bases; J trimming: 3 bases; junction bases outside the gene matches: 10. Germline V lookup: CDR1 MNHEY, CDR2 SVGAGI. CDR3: CASRKKAGVIYEQYF. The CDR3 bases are TGTGCCAGCAGAAAAAAAGCGGGAGTTATCTACGAGCAGTACTTC.

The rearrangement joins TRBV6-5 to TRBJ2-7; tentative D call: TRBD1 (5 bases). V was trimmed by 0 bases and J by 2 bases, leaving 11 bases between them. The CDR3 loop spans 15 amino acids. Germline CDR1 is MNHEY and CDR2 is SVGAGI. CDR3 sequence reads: CASSYSIGRAYEQYF. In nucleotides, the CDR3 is TGTGCCAGCAGTTACTCGATTGGCAGGGCCTACGAGCAGTACTTC.

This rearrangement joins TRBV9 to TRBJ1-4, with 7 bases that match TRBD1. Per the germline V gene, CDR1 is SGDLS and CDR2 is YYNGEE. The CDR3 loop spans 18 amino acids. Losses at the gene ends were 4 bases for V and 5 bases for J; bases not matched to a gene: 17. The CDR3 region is CASSLRGGVGTVNEKLFF. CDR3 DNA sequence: TGTGCCAGCAGCTTACGCGGAGGGGTGGGGACAGTAAATGAAAAACTGTTTTTT.

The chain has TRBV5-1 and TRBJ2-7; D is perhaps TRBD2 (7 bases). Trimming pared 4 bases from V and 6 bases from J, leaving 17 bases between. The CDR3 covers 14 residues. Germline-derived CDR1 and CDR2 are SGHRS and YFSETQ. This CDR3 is CASSPGGRESEQYF. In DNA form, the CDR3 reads TGCGCCAGCAGCCCCGGGGGGCGGGAGTCCGAGCAGTACTTC.

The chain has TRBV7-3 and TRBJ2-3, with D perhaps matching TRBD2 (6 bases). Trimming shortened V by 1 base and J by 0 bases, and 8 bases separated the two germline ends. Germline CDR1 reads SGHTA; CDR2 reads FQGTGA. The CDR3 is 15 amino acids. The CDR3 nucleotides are TGTGCCAGCAGCTTAATGGGACTTAGCACAGATACGCAGTATTTT. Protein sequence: CASSLMGLSTDTQYF.